The 8 T cell receptor beta chains given below trace back to one sample, sequenced in a study of cytomegalovirus exposure and HLA in healthy donors. Primers included in the PCR were 60 Vbeta and 13 Jbeta primers. Generated by immunoSEQ multiplex PCR, the TCRdb table keeps only in-frame clones and is missing some. The table shows a few hundred thousand clones, with around 77% occurring only once. The material sequenced was PBMCs. The receptor set was obtained from a woman aged 25 to 39 in good health and CMV-seronegative.

V gene TRBV5-1 combines with J gene TRBJ1-1; weak D call: TRBD1 (6 bases). Per germline, CDR1 SGHRS and CDR2 YFSETQ. The CDR3 runs to 16 residues. V shed 2 bases and J shed 4 bases, with 18 bases lying between them. CDR3 in DNA: TGCGCCAGCAGCTTATCAGCATTCAGGGGTGCCACTGAAGCTTTCTTT. It specifies CASSLSAFRGATEAFF.

The chain is built from TRBV6-6 and TRBJ2-2; a possible D gene is TRBD1 (5 bases). This CDR3 region has 14 residues. Germline V gives CDR1 MNHNY, CDR2 SVGAGI (reference sequence). With 4 bases removed from V and 5 bases from J, the gap between germline ends came to 11 bases. The CDR3: CASSSSRDTGELFF. CDR3 coding DNA: TGTGCCAGCAGTTCGTCCAGGGATACCGGGGAGCTGTTTTTT.

The chain links TRBV5-1 to TRBJ2-7, with D uncertain. Germline V gives CDR1 SGHRS, CDR2 YFSETQ. The CDR3 is made up of 15 amino acids. The V and J ends lost 1 base and 0 bases respectively, with 11 bases between them. CDR3 region: CASSLRSASSYEQYF. CDR3 in DNA: TGCGCCAGCAGCTTGAGAAGCGCCTCCTCCTACGAGCAGTACTTC.

V and J are TRBV15 and TRBJ2-5; D perhaps matches TRBD2 (6 bases). The CDR3 is 14 amino acids. Germline CDR1 reads LNHNV; CDR2 reads YYDKDF (reference sequence). V lost 3 bases, J lost 9 bases, and 17 bases lay in between. CDR3 nucleotide sequence: TGTGCCACCAGCAGTTCCAGCGGGCTGGGGGCCCAGTACTTC. Protein product: CATSSSSGLGAQYF.

This chain joins TRBV9 and TRBJ2-1; 7 bases match TRBD1. The CDR3 covers 15 residues. V shed 0 bases, J shed 10 bases, and the junction held 10 bases outside the gene matches. From germline, CDR1 is SGDLS and CDR2 YYNGEE. The DNA for the CDR3 is TGTGCCAGCAGCGTAGAAATAGGGGGCTTCGGAGAGCAGTTCTTC. Protein product: CASSVEIGGFGEQFF. The full variable domain, its missing parts supplied by reference TRBV9 and TRBJ2-1, is DSGVTQTPKHLITATGQRVTLRCSPRSGDLSVYWYQQSLDQGLQFLIQYYNGEERAKGNILERFSAQQFPDLHSELNLSSLELGDSALYFCASSVEIGGFGEQFFGPGTRLTVL.

This chain links TRBV29-1 with TRBJ2-2; a weak D match, TRBD1 (5 bases). The V gene lost 4 bases and the J gene lost 6 bases, with 24 bases spanning the gap. CDR3 length equals 17 residues. The germline gives CDR1 SQVTM, CDR2 ANQGSEA. The CDR3 sequence: CSVVLGFGRDGAGELFF. The CDR3 nucleotides read TGCAGCGTTGTGTTAGGTTTTGGCAGGGATGGTGCCGGGGAGCTGTTTTTT.

V and J are TRBV29-1 and TRBJ1-1; 9 bases are shared with TRBD1. This CDR3 spans 14 amino acids. Looked up from germline, CDR1 is SQVTM and CDR2 is ANQGSEA. V was pared by 6 bases and J by 2 bases, with 7 bases of the junction left unmatched. The CDR3 sequence is CSVLKTGGNTEAFF. CDR3 sequence (DNA): TGCAGCGTACTTAAGACAGGGGGAAACACTGAAGCTTTCTTT.

The J gene is TRBJ2-3, the V gene TRBV18; D is perhaps TRBD1 (6 bases). The V and J ends lost 5 bases and 6 bases respectively, with 12 bases between them. The CDR3 covers 13 residues. In germline, CDR1 is KGHSH, CDR2 LQKENI. This CDR3 is CASSTYRVDTQYF. Written as DNA, the CDR3 is TGTGCCAGCTCAACGTACAGGGTTGATACGCAGTATTTT. Together with reference TRBV18 and TRBJ2-3, the CDR3 gives the full variable domain: NAGVMQNPRHLVRRRGQEARLRCSPMKGHSHVYWYRQLPEEGLKFMVYLQKENIIDESGMPKERFSAEFPKEGPSILRIQQVVRGDSAAYFCASSTYRVDTQYFGPGTRLTVL.